This T cell receptor (beta chain) was recorded in a study of response to subunit inactivated influenza vaccine. This CDR3 has 16 residues. V dropped 5 bases and J dropped 5; count of bases not matched to a gene: 8. Per germline, CDR1 SGHTA and CDR2 FQGTGA. TCRdb recomputed calls from the RT-PCR reads with MiXCR, one row per CDR3 protein. The sample includes hundreds of thousands of distinct CDR3 sequences, 15% to 17% of them seen just once. Sequences were derived from PBMCs from blood, sampled 11 to 12 days after vaccination. This TCR derives from a man in his fifties who received an inactivated influenza vaccine. This chain uses TRBV7-3 with TRBJ2-5; 13 bases align to TRBD2. The CDR3 DNA reads as TGTGCCAGCAGCCCGGGACTAGCGGGATTCGGGGAGACCCAGTACTTC. It specifies CASSPGLAGFGETQYF.